The T cell receptor beta chain described here comes from a study of response to subunit inactivated influenza vaccine. Overall study findings and caveats: The study's authors posited that every seasonal influenza vaccination enlists few new T cells.

TCRdb analysed the RT-PCR reads with MiXCR anew, one entry per CDR3 protein. The repertoire has hundreds of thousands of distinct CDR3 sequences, approximately 14% of them found once; the top ten carry approximately 10%. About this clonotype: Its matching antigen is unknown.

The sequences come from PBMCs from blood, collected 12 days after vaccination. The source is a man in his fifties who received an inactivated influenza vaccine.

CDR3: CASSPFTGTLQETQYF. CDR3 bases: TGTGCCAGCAGCCCTTTCACCGGGACACTACAAGAGACCCAGTACTTC. J is TRBJ2-5 and V is TRBV7-8, with D possibly TRBD1 on 6 matching bases. Germline CDR1 and CDR2: SGHVS and FQNEAQ. This CDR3 has 16 residues. Trimming took off 5 bases at V and 2 bases at J, with 18 bases between the two ends.